This T cell receptor (beta chain) was recorded in a study of identical twins. Points from the study as a whole: Cross-sectional statistics underpinned the conclusions; the same donors were not followed.

MiXCR was run by TCRdb on the 5' RACE reads, yielding one entry per CDR3 protein. The sample has about 720,000 distinct CDR3 sequences; under 9% are singletons. Germline CDR1 is SQVTM and CDR2 is ANQGSEA. The junction had 14 bases not matched to a gene; V was cut back by 7 bases and J by 1 base. This CDR3 region has 18 residues. This clonotype was detected only a few times. The antigen remains unidentified. The same data also contributed to another study, on yellow fever vaccine responses in identical twins.

V and J are TRBV29-1 and TRBJ2-4, with TRBD2 matching 12 bases. The source material was PBMCs. The receptor was isolated from a woman younger than 30 in good health. CDR3 loop: CSGRSLAGGPSAKNIQYF. The CDR3 DNA follows: TGCAGCGGTCGATCGCTAGCGGGAGGGCCCTCGGCCAAAAACATTCAGTACTTC.